This T cell receptor (beta chain) was recorded in a study of cytomegalovirus exposure and HLA in healthy donors. General observations from the study: High sensitivity and specificity were reportedly achieved when the classifier diagnosed cytomegalovirus status. A missense variant in DCLRE1C was later tied to TCR beta V- and J-gene trimming. An Asian-associated ancestry cluster reportedly showed fewer N-insertions than the roughly 700-donor mean in a later analysis.

Germline V gives CDR1 SGHRS, CDR2 YFSETQ. The V and J ends lost 0 bases and 3 bases respectively, with 10 bases between them. The CDR3 has 14 amino acids. Amplification used 60 Vbeta primers and 13 Jbeta primers. Repertoires were generated with immunoSEQ multiplex PCR, while TCRdb's copy carries only in-frame clones and drops some. The sample lists more than 120,000 clones; 70% to 80% were seen once. Note on this clone: Its antigen remains unknown.

The source is a woman aged 40-49 years in good health and CMV-seropositive. This chain connects TRBV5-1 to TRBJ2-7, with D uncertain. The specimen sequenced was PBMCs. The CDR3 DNA sequence: TGCGCCAGCAGCTTGGGGTCGCCGGGCTACGAGCAGTACTTC. Protein product: CASSLGSPGYEQYF.